The 21 T cell receptor beta chains presented below share a single source sample, sequenced in a study of blood T cell repertoires in COVID-19. TCRdb's table, derived via immunoSEQ multiplex PCR, lists solely in-frame clones and lacks some. The table has about 270,000 clones, more than 80% seen once. Sequencing was carried out using PBMCs or T cells enriched from blood (not recorded which). Receptor source: a woman between 18 and 29 years old who had recovered from COVID-19.

This chain connects TRBV7-9 to TRBJ1-2; D gene unclear. Germline-derived CDR1 and CDR2 are SEHNR and FQNEAQ (reference sequence). V lost 1 base to trimming and J lost 8 bases, with 11 bases between them. The CDR3 consists of 13 residues. The CDR3 coding sequence is TGTGCCAGCAGCTTAGGGACTTCGGGCGGCTACACCTTC. Translation gives CASSLGTSGGYTF.

The chain is built from TRBV28 and TRBJ2-7; D unclear. The V and J ends lost 3 bases and 6 bases respectively, with 15 bases between them. The CDR3 is 14 amino acids. Germline CDR1 reads MDHEN; CDR2 reads SYDVKM. CDR3: CASSFQQKFIEQYF. CDR3 nucleotide sequence: TGTGCCAGCAGTTTCCAACAGAAGTTTATCGAGCAGTACTTC. Together with reference TRBV28 and TRBJ2-7, the CDR3 gives the full variable domain: DVKVTQSSRYLVKRTGEKVFLECVQDMDHENMFWYRQDPGLGLRLIYFSYDVKMKEKGDIPEGYSVSREKKERFSLILESASTNQTSMYLCASSFQQKFIEQYFGPGTRLTVT.

This rearrangement joins TRBV10-2 to TRBJ1-2, with D possibly TRBD1 on 5 matching bases. Germline values: CDR1 WSHSY, CDR2 SAAADI. CDR3 length: 14 residues. V was trimmed by 4 bases and J by 3 bases, leaving 12 bases between them. Written as DNA, the CDR3 is TGCGCCAGCAGTGGGGAGGGGCTGCACTATGGCTACACCTTC. Its protein is CASSGEGLHYGYTF.

CDR3 amino acids: CASSQGLGSGGDRTQYF. DNA of the CDR3: TGTGCCAGCAGCCAAGGGCTGGGTAGCGGGGGGGATCGGACGCAGTATTTT. The gene calls are TRBV3-1 (or the pseudogene TRBV3-2) and TRBJ2-3, with 11 bases lining up with TRBD2. Trimming cost V 1 base and J 9 bases; bases outside gene matches: 12. Germline CDR1 LGHDT, CDR2 YNNKEL (reference sequence). The CDR3 extends over 17 amino acids.

In its sample, this clone was seen once. The rearrangement links TRBV16 to TRBJ1-1; D is perhaps TRBD1 (6 bases). In germline, CDR1 is KGHSY, CDR2 FQNENV. The V and J ends lost 4 bases and 2 bases respectively, with 8 bases between them. The CDR3 spans 13 residues. The DNA of the CDR3 is TGTGCCAGCAGCCCACAGGGTAACACTGAAGCTTTCTTT. Protein: CASSPQGNTEAFF.

The sample holds one count of this clone. This chain uses TRBV5-1 with TRBJ2-1; D is unresolved. In germline, CDR1 is SGHRS, CDR2 YFSETQ. This CDR3 contains 16 residues. Trimming removed 4 bases at V and 4 bases at J, with 18 bases between. CDR3 in amino acids: CASSPSQITTYNEQFF. The CDR3, as DNA: TGCGCCAGCAGCCCGTCACAGATTACCACTTACAATGAGCAGTTCTTC.

This chain connects TRBV4-1 to TRBJ1-5, with 10 bases fitting TRBD1. The CDR3 has 15 amino acids. In germline, CDR1 is MGHRA, CDR2 YSYEKL. Losses at the gene ends were 4 bases for V and 5 bases for J; bases not matched to a gene: 5. CDR3 loop: CASSLAGTGDQPQHF. For the CDR3, the DNA is TGCGCCAGCAGCCTCGCCGGGACAGGGGATCAGCCCCAGCATTTT.

The V gene is TRBV5-6, the J gene TRBJ1-5, with D unclear. The CDR3 covers 16 residues. Per the germline V gene, CDR1 is SGHDT and CDR2 is YYEEEE. Trimming shortened V by 2 bases and J by 0 bases, and 12 bases separated the two germline ends. CDR3 DNA: TGTGCCAGCAGCTTAATGACTGCTAATAGCAATCAGCCCCAGCATTTT. It is translated as CASSLMTANSNQPQHF.

This chain connects TRBV3-1 (or the pseudogene TRBV3-2) to TRBJ2-6; 13 bases agree with TRBD2. CDR3 length equals 22 residues. V trimming: 1 base; J trimming: 0 bases; junction bases outside the gene matches: 12. Germline CDR1 LGHDT, CDR2 YNNKEL (reference sequence). Here the CDR3 reads CASSQAEGLAGFISSGANVLTF. The CDR3 DNA follows: TGTGCCAGCAGCCAAGCGGAGGGACTAGCGGGATTTATATCCTCTGGGGCCAACGTCCTGACTTTC.

The chain recombines TRBV10-3 with TRBJ1-2, with 7 bases aligning to TRBD1. J was trimmed by 4 bases and V by 4 bases; bases with no gene match: 9. Germline CDR1 is ENHRY and CDR2 is SYGVKD. The CDR3 loop spans 15 amino acids. The CDR3 region has the DNA TGTGCCATCAGTGCGGAACAGGGGATTGCCTATGGCTACACCTTC. Translation: CAISAEQGIAYGYTF.

This clone was observed once. The J gene is TRBJ2-1, the V gene TRBV4-1; the match to TRBD2 covers 8 bases. The CDR3 sequence is 16 residues long. CDR1 is MGHRA, CDR2 YSYEKL, per germline. With 0 bases clipped from V and 2 bases from J, the junction kept 3 bases outside the gene matches. The CDR3 DNA follows: TGCGCCAGCAGCCAAGACACTAGCGGTGCCTACAATGAGCAGTTCTTC. It codes for CASSQDTSGAYNEQFF.

CDR3 DNA sequence: TGTGCCAGCAGTTTAGAGGGGGCCTATGGCTACACCTTC. The encoded protein is CASSLEGAYGYTF. The rearrangement uses TRBV28 and TRBJ1-2, with 7 bases fitting TRBD1. CDR3 length equals 13 residues. Germline CDR1 is MDHEN and CDR2 is SYDVKM. V lost 2 bases and J lost 4; bases outside the gene matches: 1.

The J gene is TRBJ2-7, the V gene TRBV6-8, with TRBD1 identical over 9 bases. The CDR3 loop spans 15 amino acids. Trimming at V came to 4 bases and at J to 2 bases, leaving 6 bases not matched to a gene. Germline CDR1 MNHGY, CDR2 SAAAGT. The CDR3 region has the DNA TGTGCCAGCAGTTCTCCGGGACAGGGTACCTACGAGCAGTACTTC. This translates into CASSSPGQGTYEQYF.

V is TRBV10-3 and J is TRBJ1-5; no clear D gene. The germline V and J ends were trimmed by 2 bases and 0 bases, with 11 bases remaining between them. CDR1 is ENHRY, CDR2 SYGVKD, per germline. The CDR3 spans 16 residues. The DNA for the CDR3 is TGTGCCATCAGTGAGACAGCCTCTTATAGCAATCAGCCCCAGCATTTT. This gives the protein CAISETASYSNQPQHF.

V and J are TRBV6-5 and TRBJ1-1, with TRBD1 matching 9 bases. The junction had 2 bases not matched to a gene; V was cut back by 2 bases and J by 4 bases. The CDR3 consists of 14 residues. From germline, CDR1 is MNHEY and CDR2 SVGAGI. DNA for the CDR3: TGTGCCAGCAGTTACCGGGACAGGGTCACTGAAGCTTTCTTT. This translates into CASSYRDRVTEAFF.

V is TRBV5-4 and J is TRBJ2-1; D is ambiguous. The CDR3 length is 15 residues. Germline V CDR1 and CDR2: SGHNT, YYREEE (reference sequence). The V end lost 1 base, the J end lost 4 bases, and 12 bases lay between the germline ends. Here the CDR3 reads CASSLNLVAYNEQFF. CDR3 nucleotides: TGTGCCAGCAGCTTGAACCTGGTAGCATACAATGAGCAGTTCTTC. The full variable domain, with the rest looked up from reference TRBV5-4 and TRBJ2-1, is ETGVTQSPTHLIKTRGQQVTLRCSSQSGHNTVSWYQQALGQGPQFIFQYYREEENGRGNFPPRFSGLQFPNYSSELNVNALELDDSALYLCASSLNLVAYNEQFFGPGTRLTVL.

This chain joins TRBV30 and TRBJ1-1; possibly TRBD1 for D (5 bases). Germline V lookup: CDR1 GTSNPN, CDR2 SVGIG (reference sequence). V was trimmed by 0 bases and J by 0 bases, leaving 11 bases between them. There are 15 residues in the CDR3. CDR3 protein: CAWSVGGAMNTEAFF. The CDR3 bases are TGTGCCTGGAGTGTAGGAGGGGCTATGAACACTGAAGCTTTCTTT.

In this sample, this clone turned up once. The J gene is TRBJ2-6, the V gene TRBV5-6; D is ambiguous. The germline V and J ends were trimmed by 9 bases and 2 bases, with 12 bases remaining between them. The germline V gene encodes CDR1 SGHDT and CDR2 YYEEEE. The CDR3 runs 14 residues. The CDR3 DNA reads TGTGCCACCTCGGAAAGCGCTGGGGCCAACGTCCTGACTTTC. Its translation: CATSESAGANVLTF.

The chain links TRBV4-1 to TRBJ2-6; D might be TRBD1 (6 bases). The CDR3 covers 15 residues. Germline V gene lookup returns CDR1 MGHRA and CDR2 YSYEKL. Trimming took 6 bases from V and 1 from J, leaving 10 bases between them. The CDR3 nucleotides are TGCGCCAGCAGGCGGCAGGGGTCTGGGGCCAACGTCCTGACTTTC. Translating it yields CASRRQGSGANVLTF.

This clone is a singleton in its sample. The J gene is TRBJ2-3, the V gene TRBV5-4; TRBD1 agrees at 11 bases. CDR3 length equals 16 residues. After removal of 3 bases from V and 3 bases from J, the junction contained 6 bases not matched to a gene. Germline CDR1 and CDR2: SGHNT and YYREEE (reference sequence). CDR3 protein: CASSWRTGGKTDTQYF. The CDR3 coding sequence is TGTGCCAGCAGCTGGAGGACAGGGGGCAAAACAGATACGCAGTATTTT.

The CDR3 DNA reads as TGTGCCAGCAGCTTGGGACAGGGAGACTATGGCTACACCTTC. This encodes CASSLGQGDYGYTF. The chain couples TRBV7-9 to TRBJ1-2; 9 nucleotides align to TRBD1. The germline gives CDR1 SEHNR, CDR2 FQNEAQ (reference sequence). The CDR3 loop spans 14 amino acids. J gave up 3 bases and V 3 bases, and 2 bases lay outside the gene matches.